This T cell receptor beta chain comes out of a study of T cells after posttransplantation cyclophosphamide. Profiled with immunoSEQ multiplex PCR; TCRdb holds only in-frame clones, not every one. Here the sample spans some 64,000 clones, roughly 93% being singletons. The receptor comes from a woman aged 25 to 39 in good health and a related stem cell transplant donor. The sequencing input was PBMCs.

This CDR3 reads CASSPLPRTEAFF. CDR3 nucleotides: TGTGCCAGCAGCCCCCTTCCAAGGACTGAAGCTTTCTTT. The chain employs TRBV7-9 and TRBJ1-1; no clear D gene. The CDR3 extends over 13 amino acids. V gave up 5 bases and J gave up 5 bases, with 12 bases separating them. Germline CDR1 and CDR2: SEHNR and FQNEAQ (reference sequence).